Shown below are 32 T cell receptor beta chains from a single sample sequenced in a study of spatial heterogeneity in lung cancer. TCRdb analysed the 5' RACE reads with MiXCR anew, one entry per CDR3 protein. The sample has 43,000 or so distinct CDR3 sequences, approximately 12% seen once; the top ten hold more than 25%. Time point of the sample: blood at routine non-recurrence follow-up after resection. Sequenced material: PBMCs, taken at follow-up. The receptors shown here come from a male donor with early-stage non-small cell lung cancer.

In this sample, this clonotype turned up many times. This chain connects TRBV12-3 or TRBV12-4 to TRBJ2-7; a weak D match, TRBD1 (5 bases). The CDR3 consists of 12 residues. Trimming took off 5 bases at V and 5 bases at J, with 10 bases between the two ends. The DNA of the CDR3 is TGTGCCAGCAGTCGGCAGGGCAACGAGCAGTACTTC. It translates to CASSRQGNEQYF.

This clonotype came up many times. This rearrangement joins TRBV12-3 or TRBV12-4 to TRBJ1-2, with 12 bases fitting TRBD1. The V and J ends lost 6 bases and 6 bases, in that order; junction bases with no gene match: 11. There are 16 residues in the CDR3. CDR3 protein: CASRRTGGQGANGYTF. The CDR3 coding sequence is TGTGCCAGCAGACGTACTGGGGGACAGGGGGCGAATGGCTACACCTTC.

This clonotype appeared many times. The chain recombines TRBV12-3 or TRBV12-4 with TRBJ1-2; D gene uncertain. The CDR3 is 11 residues long. Trimming stripped 5 bases from V and 5 bases from J, with 6 bases between. Here the CDR3 DNA reads TGTGCCAGCAGTCTTTTTTATGGCTACACCTTC. This translates into CASSLFYGYTF.

This clonotype was counted many times. The gene calls are TRBV25-1 and TRBJ2-3; D might be TRBD1 (5 bases). CDR1 and CDR2 from the germline V gene are MGHDK and SYGVNS. The germline V and J ends were trimmed by 6 bases and 1 base, with 8 bases remaining between them. The CDR3 runs 13 residues. The chain's CDR3 is CASRGPGTDTQYF. The DNA of the CDR3 is TGTGCCAGCAGGGGGCCGGGCACAGATACGCAGTATTTT.

This clonotype was observed many times. The chain uses TRBV6-2 or TRBV6-3 and TRBJ2-1; D is uncertain. This CDR3 spans 12 amino acids. The germline V gene encodes CDR1 MNHEY and CDR2 SVGEGT. V lost 0 bases to trimming and J lost 3 bases, with 0 bases between them. The chain's CDR3 is CASSYSYNEQFF. CDR3 sequence (DNA): TGTGCCAGCAGTTACTCCTACAATGAGCAGTTCTTC.

The chain combines TRBV7-9 with TRBJ2-7, with D perhaps TRBD1 (6 bases). V lost 4 bases and J lost 0, with 13 bases in between. Germline V gene lookup returns CDR1 SEHNR and CDR2 FQNEAQ (reference sequence). This CDR3 is 15 amino acids long. CDR3 in amino acids: CASSSLDRSSYEQYF. The DNA for the CDR3 is TGTGCCAGCAGCTCCCTAGACAGGTCCTCCTACGAGCAGTACTTC.

In this sample, this clonotype turned up many times. The chain links TRBV7-2 to TRBJ2-3, with D possibly TRBD2 on 5 matching bases. Germline CDR1 and CDR2: SGHTA and FQGNSA. The CDR3 is 15 residues long. The V gene lost 0 bases and the J gene lost 5 bases, with 12 bases spanning the gap. For the CDR3, the DNA is TGTGCCAGCAGCTTAGCAGGATTAGCGCAAGATACGCAGTATTTT. Translating it yields CASSLAGLAQDTQYF.

The rearrangement uses TRBV12-3 or TRBV12-4 and TRBJ2-4; D is possibly TRBD2 (5 bases). The CDR3 runs to 15 residues. V gave up 5 bases and J gave up 9 bases, with 20 bases separating them. DNA of the CDR3: TGTGCCAGCAGTCTTCAATCGACTACCTCTGGCATTCAGTACTTC. Residues: CASSLQSTTSGIQYF.

The rearrangement links TRBV5-1 to TRBJ2-7; TRBD1 aligns across 7 bases. CDR1 is SGHRS and CDR2 is YFSETQ in the germline V gene. This CDR3 has 13 amino acids. Trimming removed 3 bases from V and 4 bases from J; junction bases left unmatched: 4. The CDR3 DNA reads as TGCGCCAGCAGCTCGGGACAGACGTACGAGCAGTACTTC. Protein sequence: CASSSGQTYEQYF.

This clonotype was recorded at least ten times. This rearrangement joins TRBV7-2 to TRBJ2-5; D uncertain. The CDR3 contains 14 residues. Trimming cost V 1 base and J 1 base, with 7 bases left between them. Germline values: CDR1 SGHTA, CDR2 FQGNSA. As DNA, the CDR3 is TGTGCCAGCAGCTTAGGACTGCCCCAAGAGACCCAGTACTTC. Amino acid sequence: CASSLGLPQETQYF. The full variable domain, with the rest looked up from reference TRBV7-2 and TRBJ2-5, is GAGVSQSPSNKVTEKGKDVELRCDPISGHTALYWYRQSLGQGLEFLIYFQGNSAPDKSGLPSDRFSAERTGGSVSTLTIQRTQQEDSAVYLCASSLGLPQETQYFGPGTRLLVL.

This clonotype was picked up a small number of times. The gene calls are TRBV11-1 and TRBJ2-1; 7 nucleotides match TRBD2. With 1 base clipped from V and 6 bases from J, the junction kept 0 bases outside the gene matches. Germline V lookup: CDR1 SGHAT, CDR2 FQDESV (reference sequence). CDR3 length: 13 residues. The CDR3 DNA sequence: TGTGCCAGCAGCTTAGGGACTAGCAATGAGCAGTTCTTC. Amino acid sequence: CASSLGTSNEQFF. The whole variable domain, remainder taken from reference TRBV11-1 and TRBJ2-1, is EAEVAQSPRYKITEKSQAVAFWCDPISGHATLYWYRQILGQGPELLVQFQDESVVDDSQLPKDRFSAERLKGVDSTLKIQPAELGDSAMYLCASSLGTSNEQFFGPGTRLTVL.

This clonotype was counted many times. This chain uses TRBV12-3 or TRBV12-4 with TRBJ2-3; TRBD1 aligns across 8 bases. J gave up 2 bases and V 6 bases, and 10 bases lay outside the gene matches. This CDR3 region has 16 residues. The DNA for the CDR3 is TGTGCCAGCAGGGCCGACAGGGGAGAAAACACAGATACGCAGTATTTT. It translates to CASRADRGENTDTQYF.

This clonotype was seen more than once but under ten times. The V call is TRBV18, the J call TRBJ1-2; no definite D call. Germline CDR1 and CDR2: KGHSH and LQKENI. Trimming removed 3 bases from V and 3 bases from J, with 8 bases in between. The length of the CDR3 is 13 residues. CDR3 bases: TGTGCCAGCTCACCGGACGAGGACTATGGCTACACCTTC. Its translation: CASSPDEDYGYTF.

This clonotype was recorded at least ten times. The chain links TRBV6-5 to TRBJ2-7, with D tentatively TRBD2 (5 bases). V lost 0 bases and J 2 bases, leaving 11 bases between the germline ends. This CDR3 is built from 15 residues. CDR1 and CDR2 from the germline V gene are MNHEY and SVGAGI. The chain's CDR3 is CASSYSISDAYEQYF. Here the CDR3 DNA reads TGTGCCAGCAGTTACTCGATTAGCGACGCCTACGAGCAGTACTTC.

The chain combines TRBV9 with TRBJ2-3; the D gene is possibly TRBD2 (6 bases). CDR1 SGDLS and CDR2 YYNGEE come from the germline V gene. With 4 bases removed from V and 1 base from J, the gap between germline ends came to 13 bases. This CDR3 contains 15 residues. The CDR3 sequence is CASSTGTARTDTQYF. The CDR3 DNA is TGTGCCAGCAGCACCGGGACTGCACGCACAGATACGCAGTATTTT.

In its sample, this clonotype was seen many times. The chain is built from TRBV12-3 or TRBV12-4 and TRBJ2-2; tentative D call: TRBD2 (5 bases). V lost 7 bases and J lost 7, with 13 bases in between. The CDR3 spans 13 residues. The DNA for the CDR3 is TGTGCCAGCAAAGGCCTCGGGGACGGGGAGCTGTTTTTT. Translated: CASKGLGDGELFF.

The J gene is TRBJ2-5, the V gene TRBV5-4; TRBD1 aligns across 7 bases. Looked up from germline, CDR1 is SGHNT and CDR2 is YYREEE (reference sequence). The J segment lost 1 base and the V segment lost 4 bases, leaving 7 bases of the junction unmatched. This CDR3 region has 15 residues. The chain's CDR3 is CASSRIDRAQETQYF. CDR3 in DNA: TGTGCCAGCAGCCGTATAGACAGGGCCCAAGAGACCCAGTACTTC.

The sample holds a few counts of this clonotype. The chain joins TRBV9 to TRBJ2-3; the D gene is possibly TRBD2 (5 bases). The V end lost 3 bases, the J end lost 0 bases, and 17 bases lay between the germline ends. Germline values: CDR1 SGDLS, CDR2 YYNGEE. There are 17 residues in the CDR3. The CDR3 protein is CASSAILGSSSTDTQYF. The CDR3 bases are TGTGCCAGCAGCGCGATACTAGGTTCCTCTAGCACAGATACGCAGTATTTT.

V and J are TRBV7-2 and TRBJ2-1; 9 bases match TRBD2. J was trimmed by 7 bases and V by 1 base; bases with no gene match: 11. This CDR3 has 17 residues. Germline loops: CDR1 SGHTA, CDR2 FQGNSA. The CDR3 DNA sequence: TGTGCCAGCAGCTTAGGGGGGACTAGCCATACAATTAATGAGCAGTTCTTC. Protein sequence: CASSLGGTSHTINEQFF.

This clonotype was seen ten or more times. The chain employs TRBV9 and TRBJ2-5, with TRBD2 matching 8 bases. The germline CDR1 and CDR2 sequences are SGDLS and YYNGEE. Trimming removed 4 bases from V and 5 bases from J; junction bases left unmatched: 10. The CDR3 extends over 15 amino acids. DNA of the CDR3: TGTGCCAGCAGCTCCCAAGGACTAGCACTTGAGACCCAGTACTTC. Amino acids: CASSSQGLALETQYF.

The chain joins TRBV5-4 to TRBJ1-2, with D perhaps TRBD1 (5 bases). The germline V gene encodes CDR1 SGHNT and CDR2 YYREEE (reference sequence). The CDR3 covers 14 residues. Trimming pared 4 bases from V and 4 bases from J, leaving 14 bases between. DNA for the CDR3: TGTGCCAGCAGCCCGTATATGGACACCTATGGCTACACCTTC. This encodes CASSPYMDTYGYTF.

This clonotype has ten or more counts. J is TRBJ1-1 and V is TRBV20-1; the match to TRBD1 covers 8 bases. The CDR3 covers 13 residues. The germline CDR1 and CDR2 sequences are DFQATT and SNEGSKA (reference sequence). V lost 3 bases to trimming and J lost 11 bases; unmatched junction nucleotides: 11. In nucleotides, the CDR3 is TGCAGTGCTAGCGACGCAGGGGGCGTAAGGGCTTTCTTT. This sequence encodes CSASDAGGVRAFF.

Ten or more counts support this clonotype. This chain joins TRBV7-2 and TRBJ2-1, with a weak D call TRBD2 (6 bases). Trimming shortened V by 2 bases and J by 7 bases, and 18 bases separated the two germline ends. The germline V gene has CDR1 SGHTA and CDR2 FQGNSA. The CDR3 is 16 amino acids. The CDR3 sequence is CASSLLGWRGTNEQFF. The CDR3 coding sequence is TGTGCCAGCAGCTTATTGGGGTGGAGGGGCACGAATGAGCAGTTCTTC.

In its sample, this clonotype was seen a few times. This chain uses TRBV4-2 with TRBJ1-4, with 10 bases fitting TRBD1. V lost 1 base, J lost 8 bases, and 4 bases stayed unmatched. The germline V gene encodes CDR1 LGHNA and CDR2 YNFKEQ. The CDR3 has 15 residues. The CDR3 DNA sequence: TGTGCCAGCAGCCAAGGGGACAGGGGATACGAAAAACTGTTTTTT. It yields the protein CASSQGDRGYEKLFF.

This clonotype has at least ten counts. V gene TRBV19 combines with J gene TRBJ2-5; 8 nucleotides align to TRBD1. The trim removed 5 bases at V and 6 bases at J, leaving 11 bases unmatched. CDR3 length: 15 amino acids. Germline CDR1 and CDR2: LNHDA and SQIVND (reference sequence). CDR3 sequence reads: CASSSYGQGTKTQYF. CDR3 DNA sequence: TGTGCCAGTAGTTCATATGGACAGGGTACTAAGACCCAGTACTTC.

This clonotype was counted many times. This chain links TRBV5-4 with TRBJ2-5, with a possible D match to TRBD2 (6 bases). The V and J ends lost 4 bases and 2 bases respectively, with 15 bases between them. The CDR3 is made up of 15 amino acids. Germline-derived CDR1 and CDR2 are SGHNT and YYREEE (reference sequence). The chain's CDR3 is CASSPGDRGQETQYF. The CDR3 nucleotides are TGTGCCAGCAGCCCGGGGGACCGCGGGCAAGAGACCCAGTACTTC.

This clonotype has a count of ten or more. The rearrangement links TRBV6-1 to TRBJ1-5, with D hard to call. Trimming took off 11 bases at V and 1 base at J, with 12 bases between the two ends. Per germline, CDR1 MNHNS and CDR2 SASEGT. The CDR3 totals 13 residues. CDR3 bases: TGTGCCGGCCGTCCTTCAAGCAATCAGCCCCAGCATTTT. Protein: CAGRPSSNQPQHF.

This clonotype was detected ten times or more. CDR3 sequence reads: CAVKGNDEQFF. The DNA of the CDR3 is TGTGCCGTCAAGGGCAACGATGAGCAGTTCTTC. The V and J genes are TRBV10-3 and TRBJ2-1; D call uncertain. The CDR3 is made up of 11 amino acids. V lost 11 bases, J lost 8 bases, and 13 bases lay in between. Germline V gene data show CDR1 as ENHRY and CDR2 as SYGVKD.

Ten or more counts support this clonotype. The chain has TRBV20-1 and TRBJ1-2; no clear D. CDR3 size: 12 residues. V was pared by 5 bases and J by 0 bases, with 7 bases between. The germline CDR1 and CDR2 sequences are DFQATT and SNEGSKA (reference sequence). The chain's CDR3 is CSASGTNYGYTF. For the CDR3, the DNA is TGCAGTGCTTCCGGGACTAACTATGGCTACACCTTC.

This rearrangement joins TRBV23-1 to TRBJ2-5; D is ambiguous. TRBV23-1 qualifies as an ORF whose function is uncertain. This CDR3 region has 12 residues. Trimming took off 2 bases at V and 7 bases at J, with 8 bases between the two ends. The CDR3 nucleotides read TGCGCCAGCAGTCAAGGAGTTGGGACCCAGTACTTC. Its translation: CASSQGVGTQYF.

This clonotype was seen at least ten times. The V gene is TRBV20-1, the J gene TRBJ2-7; D could derive from TRBD1 or TRBD2 (5 bases each). Deletions cut 0 bases from V and 7 bases from J, with 19 bases between. This CDR3 comprises 15 residues. Germline loops: CDR1 DFQATT, CDR2 SNEGSKA (reference sequence). In DNA, the CDR3 is TGCAGTGCTAGAGATCCCAAAGGGGCAGGGAGAGAGCAGTACTTC. This translates into CSARDPKGAGREQYF.

The chain has TRBV9 and TRBJ2-2; TRBD1 matches at 7 bases. The CDR3 length is 16 residues. Germline values: CDR1 SGDLS, CDR2 YYNGEE. J gave up 1 base and V 2 bases, and 5 bases lay outside the gene matches. CDR3 region: CASSVSGQMNTGELFF. The DNA of the CDR3 is TGTGCCAGCAGCGTTTCGGGACAGATGAACACCGGGGAGCTGTTTTTT.